This T cell receptor beta chain was captured by sequencing in a study of cytomegalovirus exposure and HLA in healthy donors. Study at large: A subsequent analysis stated that the 120 or so validation repertoires were run on the same platform as the roughly 710 first-cohort repertoires.

The CDR3 has 16 residues. V shed 5 bases, J shed 5 bases, and the junction held 11 bases outside the gene matches. The germline V gene encodes CDR1 LNHDA and CDR2 SQIVND (reference sequence). Here immunoSEQ multiplex PCR was the method, and the copy in TCRdb shows in-frame clones only, minus some. Among some 76,000 clones listed, less than 95% were seen once. The source material was PBMCs. This sequence was found in a woman in her late teens or twenties in good health and CMV-seropositive. The J gene is TRBJ2-1, the V gene TRBV19; 8 bases match TRBD1. The chain's CDR3 is CASSDFRDRRDNEQFF. The CDR3 DNA sequence: TGTGCCAGTAGTGACTTCCGGGACAGGCGCGACAATGAGCAGTTCTTC.